This TCR beta chain was found in a study of shared clonotypes between healthy human individuals. At the level of the study: Each donor's CD4 naive and CD4 memory cells filled three plates apiece, CD8 naive two, and CD8 memory one.

This clone was counted a few times. No antigen is known for it. Other DNA sequences within the sample encode an identical CDR3. The CDR3 loop spans 18 amino acids. The germline V and J ends were trimmed by 1 base and 1 base, with 17 bases remaining between them. Germline CDR1 reads SGHTA; CDR2 reads FQGNSA. Study results and limitations: Several donors held 4.5% to 5% of naive CD4 clonotypes in common.

Each sorted subset replicate got 200 ng genomic DNA, approximately 27,000 genomes. Original analysis: For the immunoSEQ data, sequences were junction-only without quality scores, so filtering differed. Some clones are missing from TCRdb's copy, which holds only in-frame ones; the method was immunoSEQ multiplex PCR. That table supplies the V and J calls and clone size; D and trimming were determined from the DNA. Here the sample spans 950,000 to 1,100,000 clones, roughly 80% being singletons. Material for sequencing was memory CD4+ T cells sorted from blood. The subset denotes: CD45RA-negative fraction. The V call is TRBV7-2, the J call TRBJ2-1; possibly TRBD1 or TRBD2 for D (5 bases each). This sequence originates from a man aged 18 to 29 in good health. CDR3 nucleotides: TGTGCCAGCAGCTTAGTGTGGTCAGGGACGAGATCCTACAATGAGCAGTTCTTC. This sequence encodes CASSLVWSGTRSYNEQFF.